This T cell receptor beta chain was identified during a study of control samples from healthy donors and cancer patients. Germline CDR1 SGHVS, CDR2 FNYEAQ. V dropped 5 bases and J dropped 2; count of bases not matched to a gene: 6. CDR3 length: 15 amino acids. Clones were sequenced by immunoSEQ multiplex PCR, and TCRdb holds only the in-frame ones, with some missing. Counted here are 140,000 to 150,000 clones, about 89% occurring once; the ten biggest clones make up around 4.6%. The source material was blood. The sequence was collected from a young man in good health. This chain uses TRBV7-6 with TRBJ2-7; 10 bases line up with TRBD2. The CDR3 region is CASSPGTSVPYEQYF. As DNA, the CDR3 is TGTGCCAGCAGCCCCGGGACTAGCGTTCCCTACGAGCAGTACTTC.